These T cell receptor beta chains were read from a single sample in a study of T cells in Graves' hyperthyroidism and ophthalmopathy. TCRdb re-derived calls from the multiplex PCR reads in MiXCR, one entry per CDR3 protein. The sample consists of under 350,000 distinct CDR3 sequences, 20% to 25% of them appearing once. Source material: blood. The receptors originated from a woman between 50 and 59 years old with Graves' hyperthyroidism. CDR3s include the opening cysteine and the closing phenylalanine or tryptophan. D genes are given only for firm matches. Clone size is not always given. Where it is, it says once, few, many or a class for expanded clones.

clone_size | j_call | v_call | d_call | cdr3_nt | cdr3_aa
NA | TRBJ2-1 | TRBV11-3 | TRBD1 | TGTGCCAGCAGCTTAGCGGAGACAGGGGCGGGTGAGCAGTTCTTC | CASSLAETGAGEQFF
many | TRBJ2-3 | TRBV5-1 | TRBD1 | TGCGCCAGCAGCCCTCCGACAGGGGATACGCAGTATTTT | CASSPPTGDTQYF
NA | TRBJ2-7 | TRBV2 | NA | TGTGCCAGCACCGAAGGGGTAGGTCACGAGCAGTACTTC | CASTEGVGHEQYF
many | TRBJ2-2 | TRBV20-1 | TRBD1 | TGCAGTGCTTTCCTTACAGGGGGCACAGCCGGGGAGCTGTTTTTT | CSAFLTGGTAGELFF
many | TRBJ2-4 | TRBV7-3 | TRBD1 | TGTGCCAGCAGTATTACGGGACAGGGAGGAAACATTCAGTACTTC | CASSITGQGGNIQYF
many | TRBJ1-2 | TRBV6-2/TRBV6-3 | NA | TGTGCCAGCAGGGGATCCGGGACATCCTATGGCTACACCTTC | CASRGSGTSYGYTF
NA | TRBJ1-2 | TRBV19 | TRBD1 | TGTGCCAGTAGTACCCCGGGACAGGACTATGGCTACACCTTC | CASSTPGQDYGYTF
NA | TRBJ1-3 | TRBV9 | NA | TGTGCCAGCAGCGTCACAGGCCTCTCTGGAAACACCATATATTTT | CASSVTGLSGNTIYF
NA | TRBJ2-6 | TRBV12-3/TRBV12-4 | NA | TGTGCCAGCAGTCGAAATGAGGGTGGGGCCACCGTCCTGACTTTC | CASSRNEGGATVLTF
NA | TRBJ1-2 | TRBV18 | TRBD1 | TGTGCCAGCTCACCAATACCGGGACAGGGGAACTATGACTACACCTTC | CASSPIPGQGNYDYTF
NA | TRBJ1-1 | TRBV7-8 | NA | TGTGCCAGCAGCCACCCGGGAATTAACACTGAAGCTTTCTTT | CASSHPGINTEAFF
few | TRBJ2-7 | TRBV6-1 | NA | TGTGCCAGCTCGGGCGGGACCTACGAGCAGTGCTTC | CASSGGTYEQCF
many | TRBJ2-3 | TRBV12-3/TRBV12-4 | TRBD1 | TGTGCCAGCAGTCCCAGGACAGGGTTCGGTATAACTAGCACAGATACGCAGTATTTT | CASSPRTGFGITSTDTQYF
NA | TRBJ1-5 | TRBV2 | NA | TGTGCCAGCAGTCGGACAGTGGCCGAGCCCCAGCATTTT | CASSRTVAEPQHF
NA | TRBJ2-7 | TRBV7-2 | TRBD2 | TGTGCCAGCAGCTTATATGGGACTAGCGGGAGGAACGAGCAGTACTTC | CASSLYGTSGRNEQYF
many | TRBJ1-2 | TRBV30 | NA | TGTGCCTGGAGTGTATCCAGAAGTGGCTACACCTTC | CAWSVSRSGYTF
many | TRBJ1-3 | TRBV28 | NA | TGTGCCAGCAGTTTAGCCCCGGCAGGCTCTGGAAACACCATATATTTT | CASSLAPAGSGNTIYF
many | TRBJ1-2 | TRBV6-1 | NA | TGTGCCAGCAGTGAGAAATATGGCTACACCTTC | CASSEKYGYTF
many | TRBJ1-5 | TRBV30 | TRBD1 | TGTGCCTGGGGACAGGGGGATAATCAGCCCCAGCATTTT | CAWGQGDNQPQHF
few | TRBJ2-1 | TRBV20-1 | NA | TGCAGTGCTAGAGTACTTGGGGGTCCCAGCTCCTACAATGAGCAGTTCTTC | CSARVLGGPSSYNEQFF
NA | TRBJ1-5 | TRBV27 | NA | TGTGCCAGCAGTTTATTCTACAACGGAGGGGGATGGGGTCAGCCCCAGCATTTT | CASSLFYNGGGWGQPQHF
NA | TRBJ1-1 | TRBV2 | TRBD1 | TGTGCCAGCAGTGGACAGGGACAGAACACTGAAGCTTTCTTT | CASSGQGQNTEAFF
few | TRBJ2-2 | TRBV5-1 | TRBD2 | TGCGCCAGCAGCTTGGTGCCCAGCGGGGGGAACACCGGGGAGCTGTTTTTT | CASSLVPSGGNTGELFF
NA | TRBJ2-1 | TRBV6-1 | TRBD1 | TGTGCCAGCAGTGCTCTCACAGGGGAGAACTACAATGAGCAGTTCTTC | CASSALTGENYNEQFF
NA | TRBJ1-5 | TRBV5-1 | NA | TGCGCCAGCAGCTTGTTAGGGAACAGTAATCAGCCCCAGCATTTT | CASSLLGNSNQPQHF
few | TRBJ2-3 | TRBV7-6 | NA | TGTGCCAGCAGCGAAACAGGGTCGGTGAGGACAGATACGCAGTATTTT | CASSETGSVRTDTQYF
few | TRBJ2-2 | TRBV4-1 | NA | TGCGCCAGCAGCCAAGAGGGAGTGGGCGGGGAGCTGTTTTTT | CASSQEGVGGELFF
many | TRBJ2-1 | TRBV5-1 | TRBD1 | TGCGCCAGCAGCACAACAGGGGGCCGATATGAGCAGTTCTTC | CASSTTGGRYEQFF
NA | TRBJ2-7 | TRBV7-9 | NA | TGTGCCAGCAGCTTAACCAAGGGACCTAACTGCGAGCAGTACTTC | CASSLTKGPNCEQYF
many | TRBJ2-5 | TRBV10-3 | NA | TGTGCCATCAGAGCAACAGGCCTAGGAGAGACCCAGTACTTC | CAIRATGLGETQYF
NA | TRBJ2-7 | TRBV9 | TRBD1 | TGTGCCAGCAGCGTAGGACAGGGGAGTCCCTACGAGCAGTACTTC | CASSVGQGSPYEQYF
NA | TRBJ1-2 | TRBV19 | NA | TGTGCCAGTACCGCCGGCGGGCGCGGCTACACCTTC | CASTAGGRGYTF
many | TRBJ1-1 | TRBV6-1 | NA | TGTGCCAGCAGCCGCGACTCTGAAGCTTTCTTT | CASSRDSEAFF
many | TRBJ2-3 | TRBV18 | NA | TGTGCCAGCTCTCCAGAGGGTATCGGCACAGATACGCAGTATTTT | CASSPEGIGTDTQYF
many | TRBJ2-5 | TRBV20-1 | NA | TGCAGTGCTAGAAGGCGGGTCCACGAGACCCAGTACTTC | CSARRRVHETQYF
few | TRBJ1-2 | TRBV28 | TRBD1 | TGTGCCAGCAGTTTGGGACAGGAGGGGTGGACTGGCTACACCTTC | CASSLGQEGWTGYTF
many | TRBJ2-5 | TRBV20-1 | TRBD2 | TGCAGTGCGATAAGGACTAGCGGGGCGGAGACCCAGTACTTC | CSAIRTSGAETQYF
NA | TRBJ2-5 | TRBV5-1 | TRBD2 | TGCGCCAGCAGCCCCAGAACTAGCGGGAGTGAGACCCAGTACTTC | CASSPRTSGSETQYF